These 30 T cell receptor beta chains were all obtained from the same sample, sequenced in a study of cytomegalovirus exposure and HLA in healthy donors. Here immunoSEQ multiplex PCR was the method, and the copy in TCRdb shows in-frame clones only, minus some. Of some 110,000 clones listed, about 84% were seen once; the top ten hold around 5%. The sequenced sample consisted of PBMCs. The source is a man younger than 30 in good health and CMV-seronegative.

CDR3 amino acids: CASSDLAAGNTIYF. The CDR3 DNA reads as TGTGCCAGCAGTGACCTAGCGGCTGGAAACACCATATATTTT. The chain joins TRBV6-1 to TRBJ1-3; D uncertain. V was shortened by 3 bases and J by 2 bases, with 8 bases between the two germline ends. Germline CDR1 and CDR2: MNHNS and SASEGT. The CDR3 is made up of 14 amino acids.

V and J are TRBV18 and TRBJ1-3, with D perhaps matching TRBD1 (5 bases). Trimming removed 3 bases at V and 7 bases at J, with 19 bases between. Germline V gene lookup returns CDR1 KGHSH and CDR2 LQKENI. The CDR3 has 16 amino acids. This chain's CDR3 is CASSPRSPDTTNTIYF. CDR3 sequence (DNA): TGTGCCAGCTCACCTCGCTCCCCGGACACCACGAACACCATATATTTT.

The V and J genes are TRBV6-1 and TRBJ1-1; D might be TRBD1 (5 bases). The CDR3 is 14 amino acids. The germline CDR1 and CDR2 sequences are MNHNS and SASEGT. Trimming removed 7 bases from V and 0 bases from J, with 12 bases in between. The CDR3 is CASIGRDLNTEAFF. The CDR3 region has the DNA TGTGCCAGCATCGGCAGGGACTTGAACACTGAAGCTTTCTTT.

The gene calls are TRBV6-5 and TRBJ2-3, with TRBD1 identical over 8 bases. Trimming cost V 6 bases and J 2 bases; bases outside gene matches: 4. The CDR3 loop spans 14 amino acids. Germline V lookup: CDR1 MNHEY, CDR2 SVGAGI. The CDR3 coding sequence is TGTGCCAGCAGAAGGACAGGGATCACAGATACGCAGTATTTT. This encodes CASRRTGITDTQYF.

The chain is built from TRBV30 and TRBJ1-6; D gene uncertain. Trimming took off 4 bases at V and 7 bases at J, with 8 bases between the two ends. Per the germline V gene, CDR1 is GTSNPN and CDR2 is SVGIG (reference sequence). The CDR3 loop spans 12 amino acids. As DNA, the CDR3 is TGTGCCTGGAACGTTGAGAATTCACCCCTCCACTTT. Its protein product is CAWNVENSPLHF.

V usage is TRBV30 and J usage is TRBJ2-7, with D perhaps matching TRBD2 (6 bases). This CDR3 region has 13 residues. V lost 3 bases and J lost 2, with 11 bases in between. CDR1 is GTSNPN, CDR2 SVGIG, per germline (reference sequence). Written as DNA, the CDR3 is TGTGCCTGGAGCGCGGGGACCCCCTACGAGCAGTACTTC. The encoded protein is CAWSAGTPYEQYF. Combining the CDR3 with reference TRBV30 and TRBJ2-7 gives the whole variable domain SQTIHQWPATLVQPVGSPLSLECTVEGTSNPNLYWYRQAAGRGLQLLFYSVGIGQISSEVPQNLSASRPQDRQFILSSKKLLLSDSGFYLCAWSAGTPYEQYFGPGTRLTVT.

The V call is TRBV29-1, the J call TRBJ2-5; TRBD1 aligns across 9 bases. Germline V gene data show CDR1 as SQVTM and CDR2 as ANQGSEA. The CDR3 covers 14 residues. Trimming at V came to 8 bases and at J to 3 bases, leaving 10 bases not matched to a gene. CDR3 coding DNA: TGCAGCCTATATGGGACAGGGCAAGAAGAGACCCAGTACTTC. Its translation: CSLYGTGQEETQYF.

The J gene is TRBJ1-4, the V gene TRBV9; no reliable D call. V gave up 1 base and J gave up 3 bases, with 10 bases separating them. CDR1 is SGDLS, CDR2 YYNGEE, per germline. The CDR3 extends over 15 amino acids. CDR3 residues: CASSVNQASNEKLFF. The CDR3 region has the DNA TGTGCCAGCAGCGTAAATCAGGCGTCTAATGAAAAACTGTTTTTT.

V usage is TRBV5-5 and J usage is TRBJ1-5, with TRBD1 identical over 8 bases. In germline, CDR1 is SGHKS, CDR2 YYEKEE (reference sequence). This CDR3 region has 17 residues. V lost 0 bases, J lost 2 bases, and 7 bases stayed unmatched. The CDR3 spells CASSLEGRGQGNQPQHF. The CDR3 DNA is TGTGCCAGCAGCTTGGAGGGCAGGGGGCAAGGCAATCAGCCCCAGCATTTT.

This chain connects TRBV6-5 to TRBJ2-7; 14 bases map to TRBD2. The germline V gene has CDR1 MNHEY and CDR2 SVGAGI. Germline trimming cut 0 bases from V and 2 bases from J; bases unmatched to any gene: 0. The CDR3 is made up of 16 amino acids. The CDR3 region has the DNA TGTGCCAGCAGTTACTCGGGACTAGCGGGAGCCTACGAGCAGTACTTC. Residues: CASSYSGLAGAYEQYF.

V usage is TRBV28 and J usage is TRBJ2-7; the D is unclear. The CDR3 contains 11 residues. CDR1 and CDR2 (germline): MDHEN, SYDVKM. With 7 bases removed from V and 6 bases from J, the gap between germline ends came to 10 bases. CDR3 amino acids: CASTARSEQYF. As DNA, the CDR3 is TGTGCCAGCACTGCGAGATCCGAGCAGTACTTC.

The J gene is TRBJ2-1, the V gene TRBV9, with TRBD2 matching over 7 bases. This CDR3 region has 14 residues. V was clipped by 4 bases and J by 3 bases; unmatched bases: 4. Germline V gene sequence: CDR1 SGDLS, CDR2 YYNGEE. CDR3 nucleotides: TGTGCCAGCAGCCCCAGCGGGAACTACAATGAGCAGTTCTTC. Its translation: CASSPSGNYNEQFF.

V gene TRBV20-1 combines with J gene TRBJ1-1; D unclear. This CDR3 has 11 residues. Germline V gene data show CDR1 as DFQATT and CDR2 as SNEGSKA (reference sequence). V was cut by 5 bases and J by 0 bases, with 4 bases left in between. The CDR3 bases are TGCAGTGCTGGCCTGAACACTGAAGCTTTCTTT. It codes for CSAGLNTEAFF.

The V and J genes are TRBV29-1 and TRBJ1-4, with D tentatively TRBD1 (6 bases). V gave up 5 bases and J gave up 5 bases, with 12 bases separating them. CDR3 length equals 13 residues. From germline, CDR1 is SQVTM and CDR2 ANQGSEA. The CDR3 here is CSVTQGSNEKLFF. The CDR3 DNA reads as TGCAGCGTTACACAGGGTTCAAATGAAAAACTGTTTTTT.

The rearrangement links TRBV2 to TRBJ1-5; 7 bases map to TRBD1. The V gene's germline CDR1 is SNHLY and CDR2 FYNNEI. The junction had 3 bases not matched to a gene; V was cut back by 1 base and J by 3 bases. This CDR3 is 15 amino acids long. The CDR3 region is CASSEDRGSNQPQHF. The DNA for the CDR3 is TGTGCCAGCAGTGAAGACAGGGGATCCAATCAGCCCCAGCATTTT.

This rearrangement joins TRBV11-1 to TRBJ2-7, with 9 bases matching TRBD1. The germline gives CDR1 SGHAT, CDR2 FQDESV (reference sequence). Trimming removed 6 bases from V and 0 bases from J; junction bases left unmatched: 3. CDR3 size: 14 residues. CDR3 loop: CASRRTGASYEQYF. CDR3 coding DNA: TGTGCCAGCAGGCGGACAGGGGCCTCCTACGAGCAGTACTTC.

The rearrangement joins TRBV6-1 to TRBJ2-1; 8 nucleotides match TRBD2. The CDR3 length is 14 residues. Trimming cost V 6 bases and J 8 bases; bases outside gene matches: 9. Germline V gene lookup returns CDR1 MNHNS and CDR2 SASEGT. The CDR3 loop reads CASSTGGFMDEQFF. The CDR3 DNA reads as TGTGCCAGCAGCACGGGGGGGTTCATGGATGAGCAGTTCTTC.

This clone showed up just once. The V call is TRBV5-4, the J call TRBJ1-2; no firm D call. V shed 4 bases and J shed 6 bases, with 19 bases lying between them. Germline CDR1 SGHNT, CDR2 YYREEE (reference sequence). This CDR3 spans 15 amino acids. The CDR3 DNA reads as TGTGCCAGCAGCCTGGGATACGGCGATGCGGATGGCTACACCTTC. Amino acids: CASSLGYGDADGYTF.

The V call is TRBV5-1, the J call TRBJ1-4; no clear D. The CDR3 runs to 15 residues. V lost 1 base and J 4 bases, leaving 11 bases between the germline ends. Germline-derived CDR1 and CDR2 are SGHRS and YFSETQ. The CDR3 loop is CASSLLVGHNEKLFF. In DNA form, the CDR3 reads TGCGCCAGCAGCTTGTTGGTCGGTCATAATGAAAAACTGTTTTTT.

The chain has TRBV5-1 and TRBJ2-1; 9 bases map to TRBD2. Germline values: CDR1 SGHRS, CDR2 YFSETQ. CDR3 length equals 15 residues. V gave up 0 bases and J gave up 9 bases; unmatched junction bases: 7. CDR3 coding DNA: TGCGCCAGCAGCTTGGCCCGCCTAGCGGGAAGTGAGCAGTTCTTC. It yields the protein CASSLARLAGSEQFF.

In nucleotides, the CDR3 is TGTGCCTGGAGACGGACTCTTGGCTACACCTTC. Its translation: CAWRRTLGYTF. The chain recombines TRBV30 with TRBJ1-2; D is uncertain. V lost 3 bases, J lost 7 bases, and 9 bases lay in between. Germline-derived CDR1 and CDR2 are GTSNPN and SVGIG (reference sequence). The CDR3 has 11 residues.

The chain is built from TRBV30 and TRBJ2-7; 8 bases line up with TRBD1. The V gene's germline CDR1 is GTSNPN and CDR2 SVGIG (reference sequence). There are 16 residues in the CDR3. The junction had 14 bases not matched to a gene; V was cut back by 2 bases and J by 5 bases. The CDR3 bases are TGTGCCTGGAGTACCCGTTTCGGACAGGGCGGCCACGAGCAGTACTTC. Translated, it gives CAWSTRFGQGGHEQYF.

The chain links TRBV30 to TRBJ1-2; D perhaps matches TRBD1 (6 bases). CDR1 is GTSNPN, CDR2 SVGIG, per germline (reference sequence). The CDR3 extends over 12 amino acids. V was shortened by 4 bases and J by 5 bases, with 11 bases between the two germline ends. The CDR3 region has the DNA TGTGCCTGGATGGGGGGGCAGTATGGCTACACCTTC. It is translated as CAWMGGQYGYTF.

The chain couples TRBV19 to TRBJ1-5; 7 bases fit TRBD1. V trimming: 3 bases; J trimming: 0 bases; junction bases outside the gene matches: 5. CDR3 size: 16 residues. The germline V gene encodes CDR1 LNHDA and CDR2 SQIVND (reference sequence). The CDR3 loop reads CASSIPGGHSNQPQHF. The DNA of the CDR3 is TGTGCCAGTAGTATTCCAGGGGGGCATAGCAATCAGCCCCAGCATTTT. The full variable domain, completed using reference TRBV19 and TRBJ1-5, is DGGITQSPKYLFRKEGQNVTLSCEQNLNHDAMYWYRQDPGQGLRLIYYSQIVNDFQKGDIAEGYSVSREKKESFPLTVTSAQKNPTAFYLCASSIPGGHSNQPQHFGDGTRLSIL.

The rearrangement links TRBV30 to TRBJ2-3; TRBD2 agrees at 8 bases. Germline CDR1 is GTSNPN and CDR2 is SVGIG (reference sequence). This CDR3 comprises 15 residues. The V segment lost 0 bases and the J segment 5 bases; nucleotides outside the gene matches: 7. In DNA, the CDR3 is TGTGCCTGGAGTGTAACGGGGGGGCCAGTAGATACGCAGTATTTT. Protein sequence: CAWSVTGGPVDTQYF.

This chain links TRBV15 with TRBJ1-2; D possibly corresponds to TRBD1 (6 bases). V lost 1 base to trimming and J lost 13 bases, with 13 bases between them. Germline CDR1 reads LNHNV; CDR2 reads YYDKDF (reference sequence). The CDR3 contains 12 residues. The CDR3 here is CATSRAQTGPTF. The CDR3 region has the DNA TGTGCCACCAGCAGAGCCCAGACAGGTCCCACCTTC. The complete variable domain, with remaining parts taken from reference TRBV15 and TRBJ1-2, reads DAMVIQNPRYQVTQFGKPVTLSCSQTLNHNVMYWYQQKSSQAPKLLFHYYDKDFNNEADTPDNFQSRRPNTSFCFLDIRSPGLGDTAMYLCATSRAQTGPTFGSGTRLTVV.

The V and J genes are TRBV5-1 and TRBJ2-1, with TRBD2 matching 10 bases. The CDR3 extends over 20 amino acids. Germline-derived CDR1 and CDR2 are SGHRS and YFSETQ. V shed 0 bases and J 0 bases; nucleotides not matched to a gene: 12. DNA for the CDR3: TGCGCCAGCAGCTTGGCGGTAGCGGGGGGCCCACCCTCCTCCTACAATGAGCAGTTCTTC. Residues: CASSLAVAGGPPSSYNEQFF.

V is TRBV10-1 and J is TRBJ2-5; 14 nucleotides agree with TRBD2. V lost 3 bases to trimming and J lost 2 bases; unmatched junction nucleotides: 2. This CDR3 has 16 amino acids. Germline loops: CDR1 WNHNN, CDR2 SYGVQD (reference sequence). The CDR3 DNA follows: TGCGCCAGCAGTGAAGGACTAGCGGGAGGACAAGAGACCCAGTACTTC. It codes for CASSEGLAGGQETQYF.

The chain combines TRBV7-2 with TRBJ1-6; 9 positions agree with TRBD1. Trimming cost V 4 bases and J 8 bases; bases outside gene matches: 3. Per germline, CDR1 SGHTA and CDR2 FQGNSA. The CDR3 contains 14 residues. CDR3 sequence reads: CASSWGDRDSPLHF. The CDR3 bases are TGTGCCAGCAGCTGGGGGGACAGGGATTCACCCCTCCACTTT.

The J gene is TRBJ2-7, the V gene TRBV5-1; D unresolved. Deletions cut 0 bases from V and 3 bases from J, with 13 bases between. The CDR3 contains 15 residues. Germline values: CDR1 SGHRS, CDR2 YFSETQ. CDR3 DNA: TGCGCCAGCAGCTTGGTCGTGGGTTCAGGCTACGAGCAGTACTTC. This translates into CASSLVVGSGYEQYF.